This T cell receptor beta chain was recovered during a study of T-cell reconstitution after alpha-beta-depleted transplantation in children. This clonotype was recorded at least ten times. The antigen remains unidentified. Molecular barcoding with unique molecular identifiers was used for the TCRbeta library. MiXCR, run by TCRdb on the PCR reads, gives a single entry per CDR3 protein. The sample shows approximately 50,000 distinct CDR3 sequences, approximately 6.1% of them seen only once. This CDR3 is built from 15 residues. With 2 bases removed from V and 2 bases from J, the gap between germline ends came to 11 bases. CDR1 and CDR2 from the germline V gene are MNHEY and SMNVEV (reference sequence). Study observations and caveats: At around two months after transplant, the alpha-beta T cells were reportedly derived from several hundred expanded clones that came from non-depleted graft cells. Among T cells one year after transplant, newly produced cells accounted for most counts and diversity.

This TCR came from a female patient between 2 and 15 years old who had a stem cell transplant for aplastic anemia, so the T cells may come from the graft donor. This sequence joins TRBV27 and TRBJ2-3; unclear D gene. The sample was PBMCs, mostly from graft donor cells, taken 60 days after TCRalphabeta/CD19-depleted stem cell transplant. CDR3 protein: CASSLRAANTDTQYF. CDR3 nucleotides: TGTGCCAGCAGTTTACGGGCGGCGAACACAGATACGCAGTATTTT.